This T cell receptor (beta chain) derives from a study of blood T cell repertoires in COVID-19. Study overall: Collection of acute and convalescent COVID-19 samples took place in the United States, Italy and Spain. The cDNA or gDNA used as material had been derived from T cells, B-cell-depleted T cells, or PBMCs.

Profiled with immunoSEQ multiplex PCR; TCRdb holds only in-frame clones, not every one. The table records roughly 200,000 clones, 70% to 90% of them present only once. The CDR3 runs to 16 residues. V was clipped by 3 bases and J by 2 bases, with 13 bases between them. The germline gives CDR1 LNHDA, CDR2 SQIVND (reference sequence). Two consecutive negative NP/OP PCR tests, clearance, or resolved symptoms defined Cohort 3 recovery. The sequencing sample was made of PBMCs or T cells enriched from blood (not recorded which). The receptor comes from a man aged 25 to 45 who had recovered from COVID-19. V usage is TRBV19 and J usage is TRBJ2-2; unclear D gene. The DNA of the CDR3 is TGTGCCAGTAGTATCTGGTCAGGTCCCAACACCGGGGAGCTGTTTTTT. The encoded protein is CASSIWSGPNTGELFF.